Following are 6 T cell receptor beta chains from one sample sequenced in a study of tumour-infiltrating T cells in Burkitt lymphoma. Generated by immunoSEQ multiplex PCR, the TCRdb table keeps only in-frame clones and is missing some. The sample gives about 580 clones, around a tenth of which show up once; approximately 18% is in the top ten. The sample taken for sequencing was tumor tissue. The receptors were sampled from a human donor with diffuse large B-cell lymphoma. Some clones in this sample may be carry-over from other donors' samples.

This clone was seen only a few times. Distinct nucleotide sequences in the sample also encode this CDR3. The chain carries TRBV11-2 and TRBJ2-7, with 9 positions matching TRBD1. The J segment lost 7 bases and the V segment lost 4 bases, leaving 5 bases of the junction unmatched. Germline V gene sequence: CDR1 SGHAT, CDR2 FQNNGV. CDR3 size: 13 residues. The CDR3 region is CASSYGTGWEQYF. DNA of the CDR3: TGTGCCAGCAGCTACGGGACAGGGTGGGAGCAGTACTTC.

The V and J genes are TRBV27 and TRBJ1-6, with D hard to call. V lost 6 bases and J 9 bases, leaving 12 bases between the germline ends. CDR1 and CDR2 from the germline V gene are MNHEY and SMNVEV (reference sequence). The CDR3 spans 13 residues. CDR3 DNA sequence: TGTGCCAGCAGCCCCTTAAACGGTTCACCCCTCCACTTT. This gives the protein CASSPLNGSPLHF.

This clone has only a few counts. This chain links TRBV5-4 with TRBJ2-3; D gene ambiguous. There are 17 residues in the CDR3. Germline V gene lookup returns CDR1 SGHNT and CDR2 YYREEE (reference sequence). Deletions cut 3 bases from V and 2 bases from J, with 19 bases between. The CDR3 DNA reads TGTGCCAGCAGCTCCACTATTAGATTTGGTCTCACAGATACGCAGTATTTT. It codes for CASSSTIRFGLTDTQYF.

This clone appeared a few times. The chain recombines TRBV28 with TRBJ2-6; no reliable D call. The CDR3 consists of 15 residues. Trimming left V 7 bases short and J 1 base short, with 11 bases between. The germline V gene has CDR1 MDHEN and CDR2 SYDVKM. CDR3 bases: TGTGCCAGCATCGCCTTAGAGTCTGGGGCCAACGTCCTGACTTTC. It encodes CASIALESGANVLTF.

This clone was seen more than once but under ten times. The rearrangement uses TRBV7-9 and TRBJ1-1; the D is unclear. V shed 3 bases and J shed 3 bases, with 11 bases lying between them. Per germline, CDR1 SEHNR and CDR2 FQNEAQ (reference sequence). The CDR3 has 14 residues. The CDR3 protein is CASSFWGSDTEAFF. Written as DNA, the CDR3 is TGTGCCAGCAGCTTTTGGGGTAGCGACACTGAAGCTTTCTTT.

Only a few counts were recorded for this clone. This chain links TRBV27 with TRBJ2-7; D may be TRBD1 or TRBD2 (5 bases each). Germline lookup yields CDR1 MNHEY and CDR2 SMNVEV (reference sequence). The CDR3 has 14 residues. V was shortened by 8 bases and J by 0 bases, with 14 bases between the two germline ends. CDR3 nucleotides: TGTGCCAGCCAAGGGACGGGGAGCTCCTACGAGCAGTACGTC. It translates to CASQGTGSSYEQYV.